The 31 T cell receptor beta chains below come from one sample, sequenced in a study of blood T cell repertoires in COVID-19. The data were produced by immunoSEQ multiplex PCR, yet TCRdb's version contains in-frame clones alone and is incomplete. The table has approximately 280,000 clones, about 90% seen once. Sequencing was done on a sample of PBMCs or T cells enriched from blood (not recorded which). These receptors all come from a woman under 30 with acute COVID-19.

This clone has just one count. The gene calls are TRBV15 and TRBJ2-7, with 13 bases fitting TRBD2. The V gene's germline CDR1 is LNHNV and CDR2 YYDKDF (reference sequence). The CDR3 is 16 amino acids. Trimming took 1 base from V and 2 from J; bases not matched to a gene: 2. This CDR3 is CATSRAGLAGTYEQYF. In DNA form, the CDR3 reads TGTGCCACCAGCAGAGCGGGACTAGCGGGGACCTACGAGCAGTACTTC.

The gene calls are TRBV21-1 and TRBJ1-4; the table's D call, TRBD1, was not checked against the DNA. TRBV21-1 is an annotated pseudogene. The CDR3 length is 15 residues. The DNA for the CDR3 is TGTGCCAGCAGCAAAGGACAGGGTGCTAATGAAAAACTGTTTTTT. Protein sequence: CASSKGQGANEKLFF.

This chain joins TRBV7-8 and TRBJ2-5, with TRBD2 matching 8 bases. J gave up 4 bases and V 5 bases, and 12 bases lay outside the gene matches. Germline V CDR1 and CDR2: SGHVS, FQNEAQ. CDR3 length: 16 amino acids. The CDR3 reads CASSVLGGAGGETQYF. The CDR3 DNA follows: TGTGCCAGCAGCGTACTAGGTGGGGCGGGGGGAGAGACCCAGTACTTC.

The chain recombines TRBV3-1 (or the pseudogene TRBV3-2) with TRBJ2-5; tentatively, D is TRBD1 (6 bases). The CDR3 length is 15 residues. Trimming shortened V by 1 base and J by 5 bases, and 14 bases separated the two germline ends. The V gene's germline CDR1 is LGHDT and CDR2 YNNKEL (reference sequence). In nucleotides, the CDR3 is TGTGCCAGCAGCCAAGGTTCAGGGGCGCGGGAGACCCAGTACTTC. Amino acids: CASSQGSGARETQYF.

V usage is TRBV7-3 and J usage is TRBJ2-2; D not certain. V shed 2 bases and J shed 8 bases, with 15 bases lying between them. Germline V lookup: CDR1 SGHTA, CDR2 FQGTGA. The CDR3 extends over 15 amino acids. DNA of the CDR3: TGTGCCAGCAGCTTATGGCAGGCTCCATCTGGGGAGCTGTTTTTT. This translates into CASSLWQAPSGELFF.

This sequence joins TRBV19 and TRBJ1-1, with D tentatively TRBD1 (6 bases). CDR3 length: 13 residues. Germline CDR1 is LNHDA and CDR2 is SQIVND (reference sequence). V lost 4 bases and J 3 bases, leaving 9 bases between the germline ends. CDR3 region: CASSTTGYTEAFF. CDR3 coding DNA: TGTGCCAGTAGTACCACAGGGTACACTGAAGCTTTCTTT.

V and J are TRBV10-3 and TRBJ2-7, with 7 bases fitting TRBD2. Germline trimming cut 4 bases from V and 3 bases from J; bases unmatched to any gene: 6. The germline gives CDR1 ENHRY, CDR2 SYGVKD. This CDR3 contains 14 residues. The CDR3 sequence: CAISGQRGLYEQYF. CDR3 nucleotides: TGTGCCATCAGTGGACAGCGGGGACTCTACGAGCAGTACTTC.

CDR3 in amino acids: CASTLFTEAFF. The CDR3 region has the DNA TGTGCCAGCACCTTGTTCACTGAAGCTTTCTTT. The chain uses TRBV21-1 and TRBJ1-1. TRBV21-1 is reported as a pseudogene. This CDR3 has 11 amino acids.

J is TRBJ2-1 and V is TRBV30; a possible D gene is TRBD1 (5 bases). Deletions cut 4 bases from V and 0 bases from J, with 10 bases between. There are 14 residues in the CDR3. Per the germline V gene, CDR1 is GTSNPN and CDR2 is SVGIG (reference sequence). The CDR3 DNA follows: TGTGCCTGGAAGGAAGGGGCCTCCTACAATGAGCAGTTCTTC. This codes for CAWKEGASYNEQFF.

The chain links TRBV25-1 to TRBJ1-1, with TRBD1 identical over 12 bases. V gave up 4 bases and J gave up 6 bases; unmatched junction bases: 15. CDR1 is MGHDK and CDR2 is SYGVNS in the germline V gene. The CDR3 has 18 amino acids. CDR3 amino acids: CASSASIGTGGDVPEAFF. The DNA for the CDR3 is TGTGCCAGCAGTGCCTCTATCGGGACAGGGGGCGATGTACCTGAAGCTTTCTTT.

V is TRBV5-1 and J is TRBJ2-1; maybe TRBD2 (6 bases). This CDR3 contains 16 residues. From germline, CDR1 is SGHRS and CDR2 YFSETQ. V was trimmed by 5 bases and J by 3 bases, leaving 18 bases between them. The CDR3 protein is CASRVGTAGNYNEQFF. The CDR3 nucleotides read TGCGCCAGCAGAGTGGGTACAGCGGGCAACTACAATGAGCAGTTCTTC.

The CDR3 here is CASSPTGLAGGKYEQYF. DNA of the CDR3: TGTGCCAGCAGCCCAACGGGACTAGCGGGAGGGAAATACGAGCAGTACTTC. The J gene is TRBJ2-7, the V gene TRBV2, with 16 bases fitting TRBD2. The junction had 9 bases not matched to a gene; V was cut back by 6 bases and J by 4 bases. This CDR3 has 17 residues. The germline CDR1 and CDR2 sequences are SNHLY and FYNNEI.

This chain joins TRBV30 and TRBJ1-5, with 8 bases that match TRBD1. Per germline, CDR1 GTSNPN and CDR2 SVGIG (reference sequence). Germline trimming cut 4 bases from V and 5 bases from J; bases unmatched to any gene: 4. The CDR3 runs to 13 residues. The CDR3 reads CAWKGQEDQPQHF. DNA for the CDR3: TGTGCCTGGAAGGGACAGGAGGATCAGCCCCAGCATTTT.

This chain uses TRBV9 with TRBJ2-2, with TRBD1 identical over 9 bases. This CDR3 is 14 amino acids long. Germline CDR1 is SGDLS and CDR2 is YYNGEE. V dropped 0 bases and J dropped 7; count of bases not matched to a gene: 1. CDR3 sequence: CASSVETGGGELFF. The CDR3 bases are TGTGCCAGCAGCGTAGAGACAGGGGGCGGGGAGCTGTTTTTT. The full variable domain, with the rest looked up from reference TRBV9 and TRBJ2-2, is DSGVTQTPKHLITATGQRVTLRCSPRSGDLSVYWYQQSLDQGLQFLIQYYNGEERAKGNILERFSAQQFPDLHSELNLSSLELGDSALYFCASSVETGGGELFFGEGSRLTVL.

The V and J genes are TRBV29-1 and TRBJ2-7; 11 nucleotides line up with TRBD2. The CDR3 runs 14 residues. The V and J ends lost 7 bases and 6 bases, in that order; junction bases with no gene match: 11. Looked up from germline, CDR1 is SQVTM and CDR2 is ANQGSEA. In DNA, the CDR3 is TGCAGCGCAGTGACTAGCGGGACAAATATCGAGCAGTACTTC. This gives the protein CSAVTSGTNIEQYF.

The chain employs TRBV5-6 and TRBJ2-3, with D perhaps TRBD2 (5 bases). This CDR3 has 16 amino acids. Trimming took off 2 bases at V and 3 bases at J, with 16 bases between the two ends. From germline, CDR1 is SGHDT and CDR2 YYEEEE. The CDR3 bases are TGTGCCAGCAGCTTTTTTCGCGTGGGAGCGACAGATACGCAGTATTTT. It is translated as CASSFFRVGATDTQYF.

The chain couples TRBV5-1 to TRBJ2-1, with 12 bases that match TRBD2. Germline CDR1 is SGHRS and CDR2 is YFSETQ. This CDR3 comprises 16 residues. V shed 4 bases, J shed 4 bases, and the junction held 6 bases outside the gene matches. In DNA, the CDR3 is TGCGCCAGCAGCCGTACCGGGACTAGCGGGTACAATGAGCAGTTCTTC. It is translated as CASSRTGTSGYNEQFF.

The chain carries TRBV11-3 and TRBJ2-3; the match to TRBD2 covers 11 bases. Germline values: CDR1 SGHNT, CDR2 YENEEA. The CDR3 has 17 residues. The ends lost 1 base at V and 0 bases at J; junction bases unmatched: 3. CDR3 loop: CASSLGRLAGSTDTQYF. DNA for the CDR3: TGTGCCAGCAGCTTAGGGCGACTAGCGGGAAGCACAGATACGCAGTATTTT.

This rearrangement joins TRBV7-8 to TRBJ1-5, with 9 bases that match TRBD1. This CDR3 region has 18 residues. The germline V gene has CDR1 SGHVS and CDR2 FQNEAQ. Trimming took 5 bases from V and 0 from J; bases not matched to a gene: 11. The CDR3 loop reads CASSPGTGRSFSNQPQHF. The CDR3 DNA sequence: TGTGCCAGCAGCCCTGGGACAGGGAGGAGTTTTAGCAATCAGCCCCAGCATTTT.

The chain has TRBV19 and TRBJ1-4; D unresolved. In germline, CDR1 is LNHDA, CDR2 SQIVND (reference sequence). V was shortened by 9 bases and J by 7 bases, with 18 bases between the two germline ends. The CDR3 extends over 14 amino acids. The CDR3 DNA is TGTGCCAGCTACGCGATGGGCGAGGGTGAAAAACTGTTTTTT. Translation gives CASYAMGEGEKLFF.

The chain combines TRBV30 with TRBJ1-1; 7 positions match TRBD1. V lost 2 bases, J lost 6 bases, and 3 bases stayed unmatched. Germline loops: CDR1 GTSNPN, CDR2 SVGIG (reference sequence). The CDR3 spans 12 residues. The CDR3 DNA reads as TGTGCCTGGAGTCGGGACAGCTCTGAAGCTTTCTTT. Translating it yields CAWSRDSSEAFF. The whole variable domain, remainder taken from reference TRBV30 and TRBJ1-1, is SQTIHQWPATLVQPVGSPLSLECTVEGTSNPNLYWYRQAAGRGLQLLFYSVGIGQISSEVPQNLSASRPQDRQFILSSKKLLLSDSGFYLCAWSRDSSEAFFGQGTRLTVV.

The V and J genes are TRBV4-1 and TRBJ1-3; no firm D call. CDR3 size: 16 residues. The germline V gene encodes CDR1 MGHRA and CDR2 YSYEKL. V shed 5 bases and J shed 0 bases, with 14 bases lying between them. CDR3 nucleotides: TGCGCCAGCAGCTTGCTCCCAGGTATCTCTGGAAACACCATATATTTT. Amino acids: CASSLLPGISGNTIYF.

DNA of the CDR3: TGTGCCAGCAGTTTATCCCTATACAATGAGCAGTTCTTC. Protein product: CASSLSLYNEQFF. The chain links TRBV12-3 or TRBV12-4 to TRBJ2-1, with D unclear. Trimming removed 2 bases from V and 4 bases from J, with 6 bases in between. The CDR3 covers 13 residues.

The table lists this clone with a few counts. The chain uses TRBV4-2 and TRBJ2-3; 10 nucleotides align to TRBD2. Germline lookup yields CDR1 LGHNA and CDR2 YNFKEQ. There are 16 residues in the CDR3. V shed 3 bases and J 1 base; nucleotides not matched to a gene: 4. The DNA of the CDR3 is TGTGCCAGCAGCCAGGCCGGGACTAGCGGCACAGATACGCAGTATTTT. It translates to CASSQAGTSGTDTQYF.

The genes are TRBV27 and TRBJ1-6; unclear D gene. Between the trimmed V and J ends, which lost 3 bases and 7 bases, there was a span of 10 bases. The V gene's germline CDR1 is MNHEY and CDR2 SMNVEV (reference sequence). This CDR3 is built from 14 residues. CDR3 loop: CASSFSGINSPLHF. CDR3 nucleotides: TGTGCCAGCAGTTTCTCAGGAATCAATTCACCCCTCCACTTT.

This chain connects TRBV6-4 to TRBJ1-6, with no clear D. V was shortened by 11 bases and J by 0 bases, with 14 bases between the two germline ends. This CDR3 is built from 15 residues. Looked up from germline, CDR1 is MRHNA and CDR2 is SNTAGT. The DNA for the CDR3 is TGTGCCGGACCAAACGGGAGCTCCTATAATTCACCCCTCCACTTT. Residues: CAGPNGSSYNSPLHF.

As to this clone: This sample includes further DNA sequences coding for the same CDR3. This chain connects TRBV25-1 to TRBJ2-6, with TRBD2 matching over 7 bases. The V gene's germline CDR1 is MGHDK and CDR2 SYGVNS. CDR3 length equals 18 residues. Trimming took 2 bases from V and 1 from J; bases not matched to a gene: 8. DNA for the CDR3: TGTGCCAGCAGTGAAAGAGCGGGGAAAGCATCTGGGGCCAACGTCCTGACTTTC. Translated: CASSERAGKASGANVLTF.

The chain links TRBV19 to TRBJ1-4, with TRBD1 as a possible D gene (5 bases). The germline V gene has CDR1 LNHDA and CDR2 SQIVND (reference sequence). Trimming shortened V by 10 bases and J by 3 bases, and 12 bases separated the two germline ends. The CDR3 totals 13 residues. CDR3 coding DNA: TGTGCCACCAGGGTAGGAGCTAATGAAAAACTGTTTTTT. Its translation: CATRVGANEKLFF.

The chain is built from TRBV2 and TRBJ1-5, with D possibly matching TRBD1 (5 bases). The V and J ends lost 6 bases and 7 bases respectively, with 16 bases between them. Germline values: CDR1 SNHLY, CDR2 FYNNEI. The CDR3 has 14 residues. The DNA for the CDR3 is TGTGCCAGCAGCCCCGGGACGGGAGAGCAGCCCCAGCATTTT. It specifies CASSPGTGEQPQHF.

The chain employs TRBV11-3 and TRBJ2-1, with D maybe TRBD2 (5 bases). The germline CDR1 and CDR2 sequences are SGHNT and YENEEA. This CDR3 is 13 amino acids long. V lost 6 bases, J lost 8 bases, and 14 bases lay in between. CDR3 residues: CASSSSGRDEQFF. DNA of the CDR3: TGTGCCAGCAGTTCCTCCGGGCGGGATGAGCAGTTCTTC. The full variable domain, its missing parts supplied by reference TRBV11-3 and TRBJ2-1, is EAGVVQSPRYKIIEKKQPVAFWCNPISGHNTLYWYLQNLGQGPELLIRYENEEAVDDSQLPKDRFSAERLKGVDSTLKIQPAELGDSAVYLCASSSSGRDEQFFGPGTRLTVL.

The J gene is TRBJ2-7, the V gene TRBV6-5; D is unresolved. The CDR3 consists of 16 residues. Trimming stripped 2 bases from V and 4 bases from J, with 18 bases between. The V gene's germline CDR1 is MNHEY and CDR2 SVGAGI. The CDR3 sequence is CASSYNLSPRTYEQYF. The CDR3 nucleotides are TGTGCCAGCAGTTACAATTTATCCCCACGAACATACGAGCAGTACTTC.